This TCR beta chain derives from a study of CD8+CD57+ T cells in acquired aplastic anemia. Study information: Sorting CD4+ and CD8+ cells gave DNA averaging approximately 2.9 ug. Findings of the study overall: Patients and controls were found to share 25 to 30 CD8+ CDR3 sequences.

At least ten counts were recorded for this clonotype. No antigen is known for it. Patients who underwent sequencing had shown CD8+CD57+ cell expansion by flow cytometry. Every one of the patients had aplastic anemia (severe, acquired). CDR3 and TCR beta VDJ profiling relied on genomic DNA as the template. TCRdb itself ran the reads through MiXCR, one entry per CDR3 protein. The table shows hundreds of thousands of distinct CDR3 sequences, with about a third occurring only once. CDR1 is SGHRS and CDR2 is YFSETQ in the germline V gene. Trimming took off 3 bases at V and 5 bases at J, with 5 bases between the two ends. The CDR3 length is 12 residues.

The gene calls are TRBV5-1 and TRBJ2-2; D not resolved. The clonotype was recovered from a human donor with aplastic anemia. The specimen sequenced was sorted CD4+, CD8+, or CD8+CD57+ T cells (not recorded which) from PBMCs. Here the CDR3 reads CASSYNTGELFF. The CDR3 DNA reads TGCGCCAGCAGCTATAATACCGGGGAGCTGTTTTTT.